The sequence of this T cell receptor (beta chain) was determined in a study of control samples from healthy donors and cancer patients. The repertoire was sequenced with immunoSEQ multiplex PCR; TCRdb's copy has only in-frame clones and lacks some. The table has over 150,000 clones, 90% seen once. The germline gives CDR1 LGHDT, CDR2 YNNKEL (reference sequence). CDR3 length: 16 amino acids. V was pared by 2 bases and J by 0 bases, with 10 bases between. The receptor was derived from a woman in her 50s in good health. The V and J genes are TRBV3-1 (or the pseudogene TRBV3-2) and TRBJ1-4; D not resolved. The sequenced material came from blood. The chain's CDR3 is CASSQPYPATNEKLFF. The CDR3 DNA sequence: TGTGCCAGCAGCCAACCTTATCCTGCAACTAATGAAAAACTGTTTTTT.